Presented here are 2 T cell receptor beta chains from one specimen sequenced in a study of T cell responses to AZD1222 COVID-19 vaccine. Generated by immunoSEQ multiplex PCR, the TCRdb table keeps only in-frame clones and is missing some. The sample records around 100,000 clones, around 90% being singletons. The sequences come from peripheral blood, collected on day 0 of AZD1222 vaccination. The receptors come from an adult in good health.

The chain recombines TRBV4-3 with TRBJ2-4, with TRBD1 matching over 7 bases. V shed 2 bases, J shed 3 bases, and the junction held 7 bases outside the gene matches. This CDR3 is 16 amino acids long. Germline V CDR1 and CDR2: LGHNA, YSLEER. The CDR3 DNA is TGCGCCAGCAGCCAACAGGGGGAGATGGTCAAAAACATTCAGTACTTC. Protein: CASSQQGEMVKNIQYF.

The rearrangement uses TRBV11-3 and TRBJ2-1; TRBD2 agrees at 7 bases. Germline V gene sequence: CDR1 SGHNT, CDR2 YENEEA. With V trimmed by 5 bases and J by 7 bases, 11 bases remained unmatched. CDR3 length: 15 residues. The CDR3: CASSQSPGGSNEQFF. The CDR3 DNA is TGTGCCAGCAGCCAGAGTCCCGGGGGGTCGAATGAGCAGTTCTTC.